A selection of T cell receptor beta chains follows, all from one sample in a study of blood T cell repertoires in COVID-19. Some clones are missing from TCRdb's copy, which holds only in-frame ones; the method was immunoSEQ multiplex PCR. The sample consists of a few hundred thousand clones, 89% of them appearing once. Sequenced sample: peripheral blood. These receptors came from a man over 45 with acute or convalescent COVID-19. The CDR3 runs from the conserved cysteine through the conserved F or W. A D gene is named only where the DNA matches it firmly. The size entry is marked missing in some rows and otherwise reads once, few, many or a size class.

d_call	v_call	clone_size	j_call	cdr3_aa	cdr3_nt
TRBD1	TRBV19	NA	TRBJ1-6	CASSAGDRSSPLHF	TGTGCCAGTAGCGCAGGGGACAGGAGTTCACCCCTCCACTTT
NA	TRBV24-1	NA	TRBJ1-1	CATSNLGNTEAFF	TGTGCCACCAGTAACCTCGGGAACACTGAAGCTTTCTTT
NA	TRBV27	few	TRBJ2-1	CASSSPQAEGWDEQFF	TGTGCCAGCAGTTCCCCCCAAGCGGAGGGTTGGGATGAGCAGTTCTTC
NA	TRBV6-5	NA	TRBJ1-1	CASRVVGRIDTEAFF	TGTGCCAGCAGAGTGGTGGGCAGGATAGACACTGAAGCTTTCTTT
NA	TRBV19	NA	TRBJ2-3	CASSIGGYTDTQYF	TGTGCCAGTAGTATAGGAGGCTACACAGATACGCAGTATTTT
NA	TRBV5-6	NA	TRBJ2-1	CASSKTPQGPEEFF	TGTGCCAGCAGCAAAACCCCGCAGGGCCCAGAGGAGTTCTTC
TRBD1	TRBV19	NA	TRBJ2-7	CASSLSFGTGLNEQYF	TGTGCCAGTAGTCTTTCATTCGGGACAGGGTTGAACGAGCAGTACTTC
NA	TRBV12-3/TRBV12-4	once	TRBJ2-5	CASSFMETQYF	TGTGCCAGCAGTTTTATGGAGACCCAGTACTTC
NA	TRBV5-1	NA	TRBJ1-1	CASSSQGSGTEAFF	TGCGCCAGCAGCTCTCAGGGATCGGGCACTGAAGCTTTCTTT
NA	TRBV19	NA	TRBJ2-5	CASTPGDQETQYF	TGTGCCAGTACCCCAGGTGACCAAGAGACCCAGTACTTC
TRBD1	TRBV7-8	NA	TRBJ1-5	CASSWEQGDSNQPQHF	TGTGCCAGCAGCTGGGAACAGGGGGATAGCAATCAGCCCCAGCATTTT
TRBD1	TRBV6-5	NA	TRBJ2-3	CASSYGQGDTDTQYF	TGTGCCAGCAGTTACGGACAGGGGGACACAGATACGCAGTATTTT
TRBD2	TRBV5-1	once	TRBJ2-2	CASSLAPSGGPNTGELFF	TGCGCCAGCAGCTTGGCCCCTAGCGGGGGCCCGAACACCGGGGAGCTGTTTTTT
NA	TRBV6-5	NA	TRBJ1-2	CASSRWVEVAGRTF	TGTGCCAGCAGTAGGTGGGTCGAAGTGGCAGGGCGCACCTTC
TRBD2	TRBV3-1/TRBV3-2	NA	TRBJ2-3	CASSLTLAGLDTQYF	TGTGCCAGCAGCCTGACCTTAGCGGGACTCGATACGCAGTATTTT
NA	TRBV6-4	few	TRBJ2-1	CASSDSGGYNEQFF	TGTGCCAGCAGTGACTCGGGGGGATACAATGAGCAGTTCTTC
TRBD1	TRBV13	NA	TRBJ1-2	CASSFADRTYGYTF	TGTGCCAGCAGCTTCGCGGACAGGACTTACGGCTACACCTTC
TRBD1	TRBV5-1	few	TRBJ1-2	CASSFGTGGPDYGYTF	TGCGCCAGCAGCTTTGGGACAGGGGGACCGGACTATGGCTACACCTTC
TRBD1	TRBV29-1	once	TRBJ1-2	CSVDRTGGRGYTF	TGCAGCGTTGATCGGACAGGGGGCAGGGGCTACACCTTC
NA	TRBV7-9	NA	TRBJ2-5	CASSPGVGLGETQYF	TGTGCCAGCAGCCCGGGGGTCGGGTTGGGGGAGACCCAGTACTTC
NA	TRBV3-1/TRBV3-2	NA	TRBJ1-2	CASSPRGGGSGYTF	TGTGCCAGCAGCCCTCGGGGAGGGGGTAGTGGCTACACCTTC
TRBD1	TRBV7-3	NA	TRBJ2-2	CASSTGQATGELFF	TGTGCCAGCAGCACGGGACAGGCTACCGGGGAGCTGTTTTTT
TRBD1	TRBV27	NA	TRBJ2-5	CASSVDRGEETQYF	TGTGCCAGCAGTGTCGACAGGGGGGAAGAGACCCAGTACTTC
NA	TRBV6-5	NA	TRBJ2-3	CASRLGTDTQYF	TGTGCCAGCCGCCTCGGGACAGATACGCAGTATTTT
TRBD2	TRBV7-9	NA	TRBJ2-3	CASSLVAGGTDTQYF	TGTGCCAGCAGCTTAGTGGCGGGGGGCACAGATACGCAGTATTTT
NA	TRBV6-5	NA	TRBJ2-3	CASSSDRPASTDTQYF	TGTGCCAGCAGTTCCGACAGACCAGCTAGCACAGATACGCAGTATTTT
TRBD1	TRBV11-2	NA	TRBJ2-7	CASSATVGTVNYEQYF	TGTGCCAGCAGCGCGACAGTTGGGACAGTTAACTACGAGCAGTACTTC
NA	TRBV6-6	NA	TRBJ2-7	CASTKDRSSYEQYF	TGTGCCAGCACCAAAGACAGGTCCAGCTACGAGCAGTACTTC
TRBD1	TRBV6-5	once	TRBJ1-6	CASSETGIGNSPLHF	TGTGCCAGCAGCGAGACAGGGATCGGTAATTCACCCCTCCACTTT
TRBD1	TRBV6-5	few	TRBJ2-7	CASWPGQKSYEQYF	TGTGCCAGCTGGCCGGGACAGAAGTCCTACGAGCAGTACTTC
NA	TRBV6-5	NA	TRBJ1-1	CASSYSPGDTEAFF	TGTGCCAGCAGTTACTCCCCCGGGGACACTGAAGCTTTCTTT
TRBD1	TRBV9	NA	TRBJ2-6	CASSPRGQGGANVLTF	TGTGCCAGCAGCCCAAGGGGGCAGGGAGGGGCCAACGTCCTGACTTTC
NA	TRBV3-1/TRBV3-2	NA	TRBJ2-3	CASSLLYRADILDTQYF	TGTGCCAGCAGCCTTCTATACAGGGCCGACATTTTGGATACGCAGTATTTT
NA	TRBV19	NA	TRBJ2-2	CASSIVWAGINRAGELFF	TGTGCCAGTAGTATAGTTTGGGCCGGGATTAATCGGGCCGGGGAGCTGTTTTTT
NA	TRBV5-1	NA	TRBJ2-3	CASSLGQPRTDTQYF	TGCGCCAGCAGCTTGGGACAGCCACGCACAGATACGCAGTATTTT
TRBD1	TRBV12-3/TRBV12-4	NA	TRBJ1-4	CASSPQGNEKLFF	TGTGCCAGCAGTCCACAGGGGAACGAAAAACTGTTTTTT
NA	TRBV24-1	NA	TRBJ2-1	CATSASGNEQFF	TGTGCCACCAGTGCCTCGGGAAATGAGCAGTTCTTC
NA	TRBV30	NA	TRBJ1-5	CAWSVRGNQPQHF	TGTGCCTGGAGTGTTCGCGGCAATCAGCCCCAGCATTTT
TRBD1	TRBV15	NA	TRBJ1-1	CATSRTRTGGAYTEAFF	TGTGCCACCAGCAGGACCCGGACAGGGGGCGCGTACACTGAAGCTTTCTTT
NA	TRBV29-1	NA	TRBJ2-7	CSVKDSYEQYF	TGCAGCGTGAAGGACAGCTACGAGCAGTACTTC
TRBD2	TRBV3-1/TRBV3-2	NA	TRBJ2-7	CASSQEPSGGALYEQYF	TGTGCCAGCAGCCAAGAGCCTAGCGGGGGGGCTCTCTACGAGCAGTACTTC
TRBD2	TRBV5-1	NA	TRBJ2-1	CASSNLAGGNEQFF	TGCGCCAGCAGCAATCTAGCGGGGGGGAATGAGCAGTTCTTC
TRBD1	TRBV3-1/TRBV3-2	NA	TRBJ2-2	CASSPGQGATGELFF	TGTGCCAGCAGCCCGGGACAGGGGGCAACCGGGGAGCTGTTTTTT
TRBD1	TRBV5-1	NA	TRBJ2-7	CASRTGGKNYEQYF	TGCGCCAGCAGAACAGGGGGGAAAAACTACGAGCAGTACTTC
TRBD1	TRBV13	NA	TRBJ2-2	CASSPERQGAIGELFF	TGTGCCAGCAGCCCCGAGCGACAGGGGGCGATCGGGGAGCTGTTTTTT
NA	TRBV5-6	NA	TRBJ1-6	CASSPGGLGSSPLHF	TGTGCCAGCAGCCCGGGGGGGTTGGGGAGCTCACCCCTCCACTTT
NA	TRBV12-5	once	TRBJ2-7	CASGFSDRSYEQYF	TGTGCTAGTGGTTTTTCCGACAGGTCCTACGAGCAGTACTTC
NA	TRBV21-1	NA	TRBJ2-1	CASSNSRGGEQFF	TGTGCCAGCAGCAACAGCAGAGGGGGTGAGCAGTTCTTC
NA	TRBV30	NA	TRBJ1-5	CAWSVGQGGQPQHF	TGTGCCTGGAGTGTAGGGCAGGGAGGTCAGCCCCAGCATTTT
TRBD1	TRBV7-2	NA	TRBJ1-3	CASSWMTGGTGNTIYF	TGTGCCAGCAGCTGGATGACAGGGGGCACTGGAAACACCATATATTTT
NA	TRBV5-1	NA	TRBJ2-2	CASSLEGTGELFF	TGCGCCAGCAGCTTGGAGGGGACCGGGGAGCTGTTTTTT
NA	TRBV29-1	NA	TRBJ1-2	CSVEGRLDSYGYTF	TGCAGCGTTGAAGGTCGACTGGACTCCTATGGCTACACCTTC
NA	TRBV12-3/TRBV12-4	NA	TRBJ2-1	CASSQDSEHEQFF	TGTGCCAGCAGCCAGGACAGTGAGCATGAGCAGTTCTTC
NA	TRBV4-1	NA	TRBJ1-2	CASSRNTGMSNYGYTF	TGCGCCAGCAGCCGCAATACAGGGATGTCTAACTATGGCTACACCTTC
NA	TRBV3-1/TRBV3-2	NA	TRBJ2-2	CASSISSRGELFF	TGTGCCAGCAGCATAAGCTCGAGGGGGGAGCTGTTTTTT